What follows describes a single T cell receptor beta chain. Its matching antigen is unknown. Sequencing used immunoSEQ multiplex PCR; TCRdb keeps in-frame clones, though not all of them. The sample includes about 2 million clones, 85% to 95% of them seen just once. The CDR3 extends over 15 amino acids. V was cut by 0 bases and J by 4 bases, with 12 bases left in between. Germline V lookup: CDR1 SGHRS, CDR2 YFSETQ. These data originate in a study of shared clonotypes between healthy human individuals. Study-level points and caveats: Naive subsets, compared against memory subsets, generally had larger estimated richness values. Even with large depth, rarefaction showed that sorted-subset sequencing was incomplete. Sequencing depth was a factor that was expected to affect clonotype sharing among donors. Naive CD4 clonotypes were shared across a handful of donors at about 5%.

The sequenced sample was naive CD4+ T cells sorted from blood. Subset reported: CD45RA+ positively selected. This chain joins TRBV5-1 and TRBJ2-3; weak D call: TRBD2 (6 bases). The receptor was derived from a man aged 18 to 29 in good health. The CDR3 sequence: CASSLEGGRSDTQYF. The CDR3 DNA follows: TGCGCCAGCAGCTTGGAGGGTGGGAGGTCAGATACGCAGTATTTT.